This T cell receptor beta chain was identified in a study of OX40 agonist ivuxolimab in advanced cancers. Study at large: Ivuxolimab was administered intravenously to patients at 0.01 to 10 mg/kg every 2 weeks. Findings of the study overall: The mean number of expanded clones was higher in CD8+ T cells than in CD4+. Clonal expansion in partial responders at 0.1-3.0 mg/kg ranked among the lowest. At doses 0.1 to 3.0 mg/kg, CD4+ and CD8+ clones expanded.

CDR3 length: 14 amino acids. Germline lookup yields CDR1 SGHVS and CDR2 FNYEAQ. V lost 0 bases and J lost 4, with 8 bases in between. Worth noting for this clone: Its target is unknown. The same CDR3 is also encoded by other DNA sequences in this sample.

Produced via immunoSEQ multiplex PCR; TCRdb's table is partial and in-frame only. There are under 20,000 clones in the sample; about 83% occur only once, and around 48% lies in the top ten. V is TRBV7-6 and J is TRBJ2-3; no firm D call. The sample here was CD4+ or CD8+ T cells sorted from blood, taken in a trial of the OX40 agonist ivuxolimab. The origin of this receptor is an adult with an advanced solid tumor such as melanoma, head and neck, liver or kidney cancer. This CDR3 is CASSLASGADTQYF. The CDR3 DNA reads TGTGCCAGCAGCTTAGCGTCGGGCGCAGATACGCAGTATTTT.